This TCR beta chain was profiled in a study of T cells in Graves' hyperthyroidism and ophthalmopathy. General observations from the study: Most clonotypes expanded in the thyroid (above 0.001) were also present in blood.

Those with hyperthyroidism were 18 to 65 years old, newly diagnosed, and ill for under 2 months. From 10 ml of fresh peripheral blood, PBMCs were isolated. TCR beta CDR3 regions were amplified from RNA transcripts. Researchers ran a first-round RT-PCR on the TCR CDR3 using the HTBI primer set. Via MiXCR, TCRdb re-called the multiplex PCR reads, giving one row per CDR3 protein. The data hold about 350,000 distinct CDR3 sequences, with roughly a sixth observed a single time. Points on this clonotype: Its antigen is not identified.

Input material: blood. The TCR sequence derives from a woman aged 25 to 45 with Graves' hyperthyroidism that later progressed to Graves' ophthalmopathy.

The CDR3 loop reads CASSSGDGNYGYTF. CDR3 nucleotides: TGTGCCAGCAGCTCCGGTGACGGGAACTATGGCTACACCTTC. The chain employs TRBV7-9 and TRBJ1-2; D is unresolved. CDR3 length: 14 amino acids. Deletions cut 4 bases from V and 2 bases from J, with 11 bases between. CDR1 is SEHNR, CDR2 FQNEAQ, per germline (reference sequence).